The 12 T cell receptor beta chains below were found in one sample sequenced in a study of blood T cell repertoires in COVID-19 (dated by TCRdb to the early 2020s). Libraries came from the immunoSEQ multiplex PCR assay. TCRdb holds this immuneACCESS table with in-frame rearrangements only. Some clones are missing; in checked studies, unresolved V genes explain under half, and the rest has no known cause. This sample comprises about 170,000 clones, over 80% of them detected only once. The ten largest clonotypes hold roughly 9.5% of the sample. The sequenced material came from peripheral blood. Receptors were obtained from a woman older than 75 with active or convalescent COVID-19.

This clone was detected once. This chain links TRBV21-1 with TRBJ1-1; the table's D call of TRBD1 was not tested on the DNA. TRBV21-1 is noted as a pseudogene. The CDR3 runs to 14 residues. The CDR3 region is CAGAGPGTGDEAFF. The CDR3 nucleotides read TGTGCCGGGGCCGGACCCGGGACAGGGGACGAAGCTTTCTTT.

V gene TRBV7-2 combines with J gene TRBJ1-1; weak D call: TRBD1 (6 bases). Germline CDR1 SGHTA, CDR2 FQGNSA. The CDR3 loop spans 15 amino acids. The V end lost 5 bases, the J end lost 4 bases, and 17 bases lay between the germline ends. The CDR3, as DNA: TGTGCCAGCAGCCCTGCTACAGGGTGGAGCACTGAAGCTTTCTTT. Encoded protein: CASSPATGWSTEAFF.

This clone was seen once. This chain links TRBV7-9 with TRBJ2-3, with 9 nucleotides matching TRBD1. The length of the CDR3 is 17 residues. V lost 2 bases, J lost 2 bases, and 8 bases stayed unmatched. The germline V gene encodes CDR1 SEHNR and CDR2 FQNEAQ (reference sequence). The CDR3 here is CASSLLLGQGYTDTQYF. CDR3 nucleotides: TGTGCCAGCAGCTTACTATTGGGACAGGGATACACAGATACGCAGTATTTT.

The V and J genes are TRBV3-1 (or the pseudogene TRBV3-2) and TRBJ1-1, with TRBD1 identical over 10 bases. The germline gives CDR1 LGHDT, CDR2 YNNKEL (reference sequence). The CDR3 covers 15 residues. The V and J ends lost 2 bases and 5 bases, in that order; junction bases with no gene match: 5. CDR3 nucleotides: TGTGCCAGCAGCCAACCGGGACAGGGGATTACTGAAGCTTTCTTT. This sequence encodes CASSQPGQGITEAFF.

CDR3 coding DNA: TGCGCCAGCAGGAGTTATGGACAGGGACTCTATGGCTACACCTTC. Its translation is CASRSYGQGLYGYTF. The chain is built from TRBV5-1 and TRBJ1-2; TRBD1 matches at 8 bases. The CDR3 is 15 residues long. V shed 5 bases and J 4 bases; nucleotides not matched to a gene: 10. Per the germline V gene, CDR1 is SGHRS and CDR2 is YFSETQ.

This clone was detected a few times. Within the sample, other DNA sequences also encode this same CDR3. This chain joins TRBV18 and TRBJ1-2; possibly TRBD1 for D (5 bases). The germline V gene encodes CDR1 KGHSH and CDR2 LQKENI. This CDR3 contains 14 residues. V shed 1 base and J shed 0 bases, with 6 bases lying between them. This CDR3 is CASSPRDSNYGYTF. CDR3 DNA sequence: TGTGCCAGCTCACCACGGGACTCTAACTATGGCTACACCTTC.

This clone was counted once. The chain combines TRBV11-2 with TRBJ2-7; the D gene is possibly TRBD1 (6 bases). The CDR3 extends over 14 amino acids. The V end lost 1 base, the J end lost 2 bases, and 9 bases lay between the germline ends. Germline CDR1 reads SGHAT; CDR2 reads FQNNGV. CDR3 protein: CASSLGTEAYEQYF. Written as DNA, the CDR3 is TGTGCCAGCAGCTTAGGGACAGAAGCCTACGAGCAGTACTTC.

The rearrangement links TRBV9 to TRBJ1-4; D is perhaps TRBD1 (6 bases). This CDR3 has 15 amino acids. The germline V and J ends were trimmed by 4 bases and 5 bases, with 15 bases remaining between them. In germline, CDR1 is SGDLS, CDR2 YYNGEE. CDR3 nucleotides: TGTGCCAGCAGCCCCAGACAGGACCTCAATGAAAAACTGTTTTTT. It yields the protein CASSPRQDLNEKLFF.

This clone was seen once. The chain recombines TRBV19 with TRBJ2-2, with D possibly TRBD1 on 6 matching bases. Germline values: CDR1 LNHDA, CDR2 SQIVND (reference sequence). V was pared by 2 bases and J by 0 bases, with 16 bases between. The CDR3 sequence is 18 residues long. The CDR3 DNA is TGTGCCAGTAGTATATCTAGGATCGGGACACCGAACACCGGGGAGCTGTTTTTT. Amino acid sequence: CASSISRIGTPNTGELFF. Combining the CDR3 with reference TRBV19 and TRBJ2-2 gives the whole variable domain DGGITQSPKYLFRKEGQNVTLSCEQNLNHDAMYWYRQDPGQGLRLIYYSQIVNDFQKGDIAEGYSVSREKKESFPLTVTSAQKNPTAFYLCASSISRIGTPNTGELFFGEGSRLTVL.

The chain has TRBV10-3 and TRBJ1-5; TRBD1 agrees at 9 bases. The germline CDR1 and CDR2 sequences are ENHRY and SYGVKD. V was pared by 10 bases and J by 0 bases, with 4 bases of the junction left unmatched. The CDR3 is 14 amino acids. CDR3 coding DNA: TGTGCCACCCGACAGGGGGATAGCAATCAGCCCCAGCATTTT. Translation gives CATRQGDSNQPQHF.

The V call is TRBV20-1, the J call TRBJ1-2; 8 bases align to TRBD1. The CDR3 runs 14 residues. The V segment lost 7 bases and the J segment 5 bases; nucleotides outside the gene matches: 12. CDR1 and CDR2 from the germline V gene are DFQATT and SNEGSKA (reference sequence). The CDR3 is CSVSQNRGNYGYTF. In nucleotides, the CDR3 is TGCAGTGTTAGTCAAAACAGGGGGAATTATGGCTACACCTTC.

The J gene is TRBJ1-6, the V gene TRBV12-5; maybe TRBD1 (6 bases). The CDR3 runs 15 residues. Trimming shortened V by 5 bases and J by 10 bases, and 18 bases separated the two germline ends. Germline CDR1 LGHNT, CDR2 FRNRAP. Here the CDR3 DNA reads TGTGCTAGTGGTCCCTCGGGGGGGGCTGGATCACCCCTCCACTTT. This gives the protein CASGPSGGAGSPLHF.